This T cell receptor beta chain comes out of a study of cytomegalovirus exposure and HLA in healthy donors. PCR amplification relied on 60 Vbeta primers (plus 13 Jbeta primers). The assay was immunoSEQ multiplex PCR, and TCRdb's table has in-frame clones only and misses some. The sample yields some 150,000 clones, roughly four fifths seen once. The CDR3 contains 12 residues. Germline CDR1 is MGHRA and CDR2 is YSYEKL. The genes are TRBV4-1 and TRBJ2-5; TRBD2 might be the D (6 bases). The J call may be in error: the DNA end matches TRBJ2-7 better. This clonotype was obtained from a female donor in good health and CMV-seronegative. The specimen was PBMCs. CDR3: CASSQGEDEQYF. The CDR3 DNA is TGCGCCAGCAGCCAAGGGGAGGACGAGCAGTACTTC.